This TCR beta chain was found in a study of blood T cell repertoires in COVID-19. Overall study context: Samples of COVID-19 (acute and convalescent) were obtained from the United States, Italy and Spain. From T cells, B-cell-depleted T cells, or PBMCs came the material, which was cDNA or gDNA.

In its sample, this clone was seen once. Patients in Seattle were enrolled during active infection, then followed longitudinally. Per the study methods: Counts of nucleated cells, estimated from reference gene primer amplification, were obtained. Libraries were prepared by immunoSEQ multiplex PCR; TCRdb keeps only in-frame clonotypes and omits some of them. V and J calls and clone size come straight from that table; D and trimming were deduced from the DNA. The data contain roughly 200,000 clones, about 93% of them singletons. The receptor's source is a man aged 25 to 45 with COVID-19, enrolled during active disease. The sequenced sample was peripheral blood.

The CDR3, as DNA: TGCAGTCGGATCAGGGGGGATGAGCAGTTCTTC. Amino acids: CSRIRGDEQFF. The rearrangement links TRBV20-1 to TRBJ2-1, with a possible D match to TRBD1 (7 bases). Deletions cut 8 bases from V and 8 bases from J, with 13 bases between. This CDR3 spans 11 amino acids. Germline loops: CDR1 DFQATT, CDR2 SNEGSKA (reference sequence).